This entry lists 27 T cell receptor beta chains sequenced from one sample in a study of blood T cell repertoires in COVID-19. The table came from immunoSEQ multiplex PCR; TCRdb's copy has only in-frame clones and leaves some out. The sample includes about 180,000 clones, 70% to 90% of them seen just once. Sequenced: peripheral blood. The receptors shown here come from a woman at least 80 years old with acute or convalescent COVID-19.

This chain links TRBV11-2 with TRBJ2-3, with 14 bases fitting TRBD2. The CDR3 is made up of 16 amino acids. The germline V gene has CDR1 SGHAT and CDR2 FQNNGV. J gave up 6 bases and V 2 bases, and 4 bases lay outside the gene matches. CDR3: CASSLFRLAGGDTQYF. The CDR3 nucleotides read TGTGCCAGCAGCTTATTCCGACTAGCGGGAGGGGATACGCAGTATTTT.

V and J are TRBV19 and TRBJ1-5; 8 bases align to TRBD1. The V gene's germline CDR1 is LNHDA and CDR2 SQIVND (reference sequence). There are 13 residues in the CDR3. V lost 6 bases and J lost 6; bases outside the gene matches: 4. This CDR3 reads CASSGTGLQPQHF. The CDR3, as DNA: TGTGCCAGTAGCGGGACAGGCCTTCAGCCCCAGCATTTT. The complete variable domain, with remaining parts taken from reference TRBV19 and TRBJ1-5, reads DGGITQSPKYLFRKEGQNVTLSCEQNLNHDAMYWYRQDPGQGLRLIYYSQIVNDFQKGDIAEGYSVSREKKESFPLTVTSAQKNPTAFYLCASSGTGLQPQHFGDGTRLSIL.

This chain links TRBV29-1 with TRBJ2-7, with D perhaps matching TRBD2 (7 bases). Trimming pared 6 bases from V and 6 bases from J, leaving 12 bases between. This CDR3 region has 11 residues. Germline V gene data show CDR1 as SQVTM and CDR2 as ANQGSEA. DNA of the CDR3: TGCAGCGTGGGGGGAGGGGGCGAGCAGTACTTC. Its translation is CSVGGGGEQYF.

This sequence joins TRBV27 and TRBJ1-3; D remains unclear. Germline values: CDR1 MNHEY, CDR2 SMNVEV (reference sequence). CDR3 length equals 14 residues. The ends were cut back, 3 bases at V and 11 bases at J, with 17 bases in the middle. CDR3 residues: CASSFVQSEGPIYF. DNA of the CDR3: TGTGCCAGCAGTTTCGTTCAGTCGGAGGGTCCCATATATTTT.

The chain links TRBV7-3 to TRBJ1-2; weak D call: TRBD1 (5 bases). Deletions cut 5 bases from V and 4 bases from J, with 11 bases between. The CDR3 contains 13 residues. Germline CDR1 SGHTA, CDR2 FQGTGA. The CDR3 protein is CASSRGGSYGYTF. DNA for the CDR3: TGTGCCAGCAGCCGGGGGGGATCCTATGGCTACACCTTC. Full variable domain (outside the CDR3, taken from reference TRBV7-3 and TRBJ1-2): GAGVSQTPSNKVTEKGKYVELRCDPISGHTALYWYRQSLGQGPEFLIYFQGTGAADDSGLPNDRFFAVRPEGSVSTLKIQRTERGDSAVYLCASSRGGSYGYTFGSGTRLTVV.

This clone has a handful of counts. The chain uses TRBV11-2 and TRBJ1-1; TRBD1 aligns across 9 bases. This CDR3 spans 14 amino acids. The V segment lost 2 bases and the J segment 3 bases; nucleotides outside the gene matches: 1. The V gene's germline CDR1 is SGHAT and CDR2 FQNNGV. The CDR3 sequence: CASSLRDRDTEAFF. In nucleotides, the CDR3 is TGTGCCAGCAGCTTAAGGGACAGGGACACTGAAGCTTTCTTT.

The chain carries TRBV2 and TRBJ2-5; no reliable D call. CDR3 length equals 13 residues. V lost 5 bases and J 3 bases, leaving 10 bases between the germline ends. Looked up from germline, CDR1 is SNHLY and CDR2 is FYNNEI. The CDR3 DNA reads TGTGCCAGCAGTCCCCGCGGCGAAGAGACCCAGTACTTC. Its translation: CASSPRGEETQYF.

The chain employs TRBV5-8 and TRBJ1-1; TRBD1 aligns across 8 bases. Germline assignment: CDR1 SGHTS and CDR2 YDEGEE. The CDR3 length is 15 residues. The V segment lost 4 bases and the J segment 4 bases; nucleotides outside the gene matches: 9. CDR3 region: CASSPKTGALTEAFF. The DNA for the CDR3 is TGTGCCAGCAGCCCAAAGACAGGGGCGCTCACTGAAGCTTTCTTT.

The genes are TRBV7-4 and TRBJ2-7; 10 bases are a match to TRBD2. With V trimmed by 4 bases and J by 3 bases, 6 bases remained unmatched. The length of the CDR3 is 15 residues. The germline CDR1 and CDR2 sequences are SGHVT and SQSDAQ. The CDR3 sequence: CASSSEREGDYEQYF. The CDR3, as DNA: TGTGCCAGCAGCTCGGAGCGGGAGGGTGACTACGAGCAGTACTTC.

As DNA, the CDR3 is TGTGCCAGCTCGGGTTTTATCGGGAGGAGCACAGATACGCAGTATTTT. Protein sequence: CASSGFIGRSTDTQYF. The chain has TRBV18 and TRBJ2-3; 7 bases fit TRBD2. V dropped 6 bases and J dropped 0; count of bases not matched to a gene: 9. The V gene's germline CDR1 is KGHSH and CDR2 LQKENI. CDR3 length: 16 amino acids.

The CDR3: CASSTTRVSYEQYF. Written as DNA, the CDR3 is TGTGCCAGCAGCACCACTAGGGTTTCCTACGAGCAGTACTTC. The chain employs TRBV7-2 and TRBJ2-7, with D perhaps TRBD2 (5 bases). The CDR3 is 14 amino acids. Deletions cut 5 bases from V and 1 base from J, with 12 bases between. Germline assignment: CDR1 SGHTA and CDR2 FQGNSA.

This clone was picked up one time. The chain recombines TRBV15 with TRBJ2-5, with D unresolved. V was trimmed by 0 bases and J by 1 base, leaving 6 bases between them. CDR3 size: 14 residues. Per germline, CDR1 LNHNV and CDR2 YYDKDF (reference sequence). The CDR3 loop is CATSRDLSQETQYF. The CDR3 bases are TGTGCCACCAGCAGAGATCTCAGCCAAGAGACCCAGTACTTC.

V and J are TRBV2 and TRBJ1-2, with D possibly TRBD1 on 6 matching bases. The CDR3 consists of 15 residues. Germline loops: CDR1 SNHLY, CDR2 FYNNEI. The V and J ends lost 2 bases and 8 bases respectively, with 18 bases between them. The CDR3 sequence is CASSEKATGSGGYTF. The DNA for the CDR3 is TGTGCCAGCAGTGAAAAAGCAACAGGGTCAGGAGGCTACACCTTC. Full variable domain (rest looked up from reference TRBV2 and TRBJ1-2): EPEVTQTPSHQVTQMGQEVILRCVPISNHLYFYWYRQILGQKVEFLVSFYNNEISEKSEIFDDQFSVERPDGSNFTLKIRSTKLEDSAMYFCASSEKATGSGGYTFGSGTRLTVV.

The chain is built from TRBV11-2 and TRBJ1-6; D is perhaps TRBD1 (6 bases). The CDR3 runs 15 residues. CDR1 and CDR2 (germline): SGHAT, FQNNGV. Between the trimmed V and J ends, which lost 5 bases and 10 bases, there was a span of 18 bases. CDR3 sequence (DNA): TGTGCCAGCAGCCTACAAACAGGGAATAGGTCACCCCTCCACTTT. The encoded protein is CASSLQTGNRSPLHF.

The gene calls are TRBV5-1 and TRBJ2-1, with 9 nucleotides matching TRBD1. The CDR3 spans 15 residues. CDR1 and CDR2 (germline): SGHRS, YFSETQ. J was trimmed by 0 bases and V by 4 bases; bases with no gene match: 2. The CDR3 reads CASSPGQGSYNEQFF. CDR3 DNA sequence: TGCGCCAGCAGCCCGGGACAGGGCTCCTACAATGAGCAGTTCTTC.

The V gene is TRBV5-1, the J gene TRBJ1-2, with D perhaps TRBD1 (6 bases). Trimming removed 5 bases at V and 3 bases at J, with 11 bases between. Germline V gene data show CDR1 as SGHRS and CDR2 as YFSETQ. This CDR3 contains 13 residues. The CDR3 coding sequence is TGCGCCAGCAGTCCACAGGGTGACTATGGCTACACCTTC. Protein: CASSPQGDYGYTF.

This chain links TRBV14 with TRBJ2-5; a possible D gene is TRBD1 (5 bases). Trimming removed 0 bases at V and 4 bases at J, with 6 bases between. Germline V gene sequence: CDR1 SGHDN, CDR2 FVKESK. CDR3 size: 13 residues. Here the CDR3 reads CASSQEGRETQYF. CDR3 coding DNA: TGTGCCAGCAGCCAAGAGGGGCGAGAGACCCAGTACTTC. Full variable domain (rest looked up from reference TRBV14 and TRBJ2-5): EAGVTQFPSHSVIEKGQTVTLRCDPISGHDNLYWYRRVMGKEIKFLLHFVKESKQDESGMPNNRFLAERTGGTYSTLKVQPAELEDSGVYFCASSQEGRETQYFGPGTRLLVL.

The V and J genes are TRBV24-1 and TRBJ2-1; D unclear. The CDR3 has 12 amino acids. Germline CDR1 and CDR2: KGHDR and SFDVKD. The V gene lost 4 bases and the J gene lost 5 bases, with 5 bases spanning the gap. In nucleotides, the CDR3 is TGTGCCACCAGTGACCCCAACAATGAGCAGTTCTTC. As protein: CATSDPNNEQFF.

The chain uses TRBV7-2 and TRBJ1-1; perhaps TRBD1 as D (5 bases). CDR1 and CDR2 from the germline V gene are SGHTA and FQGNSA. The CDR3 is 17 residues long. Trimming removed 4 bases at V and 1 base at J, with 19 bases between. The CDR3 DNA follows: TGTGCCAGCAGCTCCCTCTGGAGCAGGGTAAGGAACACTGAAGCTTTCTTT. Its translation: CASSSLWSRVRNTEAFF.

The rearrangement links TRBV5-1 to TRBJ2-5; 10 bases line up with TRBD1. V was pared by 4 bases and J by 3 bases, with 3 bases of the junction left unmatched. The CDR3 extends over 14 amino acids. CDR1 is SGHRS and CDR2 is YFSETQ in the germline V gene. The CDR3 region has the DNA TGCGCCAGCAGCCGAGGGACAGGGGAAGAGACCCAGTACTTC. Its protein is CASSRGTGEETQYF.

This clone was counted between two and nine times. The gene calls are TRBV19 and TRBJ2-6; D gene unclear. V was pared by 0 bases and J by 4 bases, with 19 bases between. The CDR3 has 19 residues. Germline CDR1 LNHDA, CDR2 SQIVND (reference sequence). CDR3 protein: CASSIDDPEAFGGANVLTF. In nucleotides, the CDR3 is TGTGCCAGTAGTATAGATGATCCAGAGGCCTTTGGCGGGGCCAACGTCCTGACTTTC. Looking up the rest from reference TRBV19 and TRBJ2-6 gives the full variable domain: DGGITQSPKYLFRKEGQNVTLSCEQNLNHDAMYWYRQDPGQGLRLIYYSQIVNDFQKGDIAEGYSVSREKKESFPLTVTSAQKNPTAFYLCASSIDDPEAFGGANVLTFGAGSRLTVL.

The chain recombines TRBV3-1 (or the pseudogene TRBV3-2) with TRBJ1-2; TRBD1 is a possible D gene (5 bases). Germline V gene data show CDR1 as LGHDT and CDR2 as YNNKEL (reference sequence). The CDR3 is 16 residues long. Trimming shortened V by 1 base and J by 5 bases, and 17 bases separated the two germline ends. The CDR3 spells CASSQGGGRGGYGYTF. The DNA of the CDR3 is TGTGCCAGCAGCCAAGGGGGGGGACGAGGTGGGTATGGCTACACCTTC.

The rearrangement joins TRBV7-2 to TRBJ1-5, with TRBD1 matching 8 bases. Looked up from germline, CDR1 is SGHTA and CDR2 is FQGNSA. The CDR3 consists of 12 residues. V was clipped by 5 bases and J by 11 bases; unmatched bases: 5. Here the CDR3 DNA reads TGTGCCAGCAGCCCCACAGGGGGGACCCAGCATTTT. This sequence encodes CASSPTGGTQHF.

The chain is built from TRBV29-1 and TRBJ1-1; D possibly corresponds to TRBD1 (6 bases). The germline V gene encodes CDR1 SQVTM and CDR2 ANQGSEA. V lost 4 bases to trimming and J lost 0 bases, with 15 bases between them. The length of the CDR3 is 15 residues. CDR3 amino acids: CSVVSGDAVNTEAFF. DNA of the CDR3: TGCAGCGTTGTATCAGGGGATGCAGTGAACACTGAAGCTTTCTTT.

The chain joins TRBV6-6 to TRBJ2-3; 13 bases align to TRBD2. The trim removed 6 bases at V and 5 bases at J, leaving 5 bases unmatched. Germline CDR1 is MNHNY and CDR2 is SVGAGI (reference sequence). The CDR3 has 15 amino acids. CDR3 sequence (DNA): TGTGCCAGCAGAGGACTAGCGGGAGTGGGAGATACGCAGTATTTT. It encodes CASRGLAGVGDTQYF.

This sequence joins TRBV7-6 and TRBJ1-4; no firm D call. With 1 base removed from V and 2 bases from J, the gap between germline ends came to 11 bases. The CDR3 totals 16 residues. Germline V gene data show CDR1 as SGHVS and CDR2 as FNYEAQ. DNA of the CDR3: TGTGCCAGCAGCTTAGAGTCAGGCCTTACTAATGAAAAACTGTTTTTT. The encoded protein is CASSLESGLTNEKLFF.

The CDR3 protein is CASSKAGQGGSYNEQFF. The CDR3 region has the DNA TGTGCCAGCAGCAAAGCCGGACAGGGTGGCTCCTACAATGAGCAGTTCTTC. The chain employs TRBV21-1 and TRBJ2-1; TRBD1 reflects the table's D call only, with no check against the DNA. TRBV21-1 is an annotated pseudogene. The CDR3 covers 17 residues.